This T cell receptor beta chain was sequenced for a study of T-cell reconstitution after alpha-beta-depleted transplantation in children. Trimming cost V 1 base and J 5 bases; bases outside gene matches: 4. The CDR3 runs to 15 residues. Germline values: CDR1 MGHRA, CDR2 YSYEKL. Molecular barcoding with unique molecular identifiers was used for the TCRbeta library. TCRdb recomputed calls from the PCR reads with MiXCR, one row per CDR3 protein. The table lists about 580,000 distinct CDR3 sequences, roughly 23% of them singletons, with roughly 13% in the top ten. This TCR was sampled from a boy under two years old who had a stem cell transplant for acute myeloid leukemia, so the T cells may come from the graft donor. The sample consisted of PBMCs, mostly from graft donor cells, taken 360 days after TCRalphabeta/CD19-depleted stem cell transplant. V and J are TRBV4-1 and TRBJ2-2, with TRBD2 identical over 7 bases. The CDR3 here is CASSQVQRGTGELFF. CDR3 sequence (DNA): TGCGCCAGCAGCCAAGTCCAGCGGGGTACCGGGGAGCTGTTTTTT.